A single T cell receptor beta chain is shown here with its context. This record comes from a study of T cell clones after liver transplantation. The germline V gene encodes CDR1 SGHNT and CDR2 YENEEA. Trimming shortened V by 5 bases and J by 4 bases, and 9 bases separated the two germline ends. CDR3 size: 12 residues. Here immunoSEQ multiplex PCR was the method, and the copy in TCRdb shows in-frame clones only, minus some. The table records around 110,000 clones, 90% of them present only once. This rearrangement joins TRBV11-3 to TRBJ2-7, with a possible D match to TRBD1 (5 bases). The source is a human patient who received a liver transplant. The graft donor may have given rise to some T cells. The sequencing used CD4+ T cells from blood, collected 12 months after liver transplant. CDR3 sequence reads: CASSKDRYEQYF. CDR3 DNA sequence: TGTGCCAGCAGCAAAGACAGATACGAGCAGTACTTC.